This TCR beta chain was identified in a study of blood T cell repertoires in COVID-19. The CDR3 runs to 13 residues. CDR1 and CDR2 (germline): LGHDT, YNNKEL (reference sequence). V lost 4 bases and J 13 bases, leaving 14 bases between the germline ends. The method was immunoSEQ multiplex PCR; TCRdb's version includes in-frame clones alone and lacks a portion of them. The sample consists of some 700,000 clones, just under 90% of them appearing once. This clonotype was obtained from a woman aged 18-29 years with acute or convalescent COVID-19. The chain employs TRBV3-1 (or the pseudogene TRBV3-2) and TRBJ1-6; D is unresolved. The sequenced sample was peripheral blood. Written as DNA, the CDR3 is TGTGCCAGCAGCCCGTCCCGTGTGGAGCCCCTCCACTTT. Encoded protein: CASSPSRVEPLHF.